These 9 T cell receptor beta chains share one sample of origin, sequenced in a study of control samples from healthy donors and cancer patients. The repertoire was sequenced with immunoSEQ multiplex PCR; TCRdb's copy has only in-frame clones and lacks some. This sample carries roughly 43,000 clones, about 94% of them seen once, and the ten largest clones take 20% to 30%. The sequenced material came from blood. These receptor sequences come from a man in his fifties or sixties in good health.

A single count supports this clone. V is TRBV4-2 and J is TRBJ1-2; 9 bases map to TRBD1. CDR1 is LGHNA and CDR2 is YNFKEQ in the germline V gene. The CDR3 length is 15 residues. The J segment lost 7 bases and the V segment lost 2 bases, leaving 8 bases of the junction unmatched. CDR3 nucleotide sequence: TGTGCCAGCAGCCAAACCAGACAGGGGGTATTTGGCTACACCTTC. This gives the protein CASSQTRQGVFGYTF.

This rearrangement joins TRBV27 to TRBJ2-3; unclear D gene. This CDR3 is built from 12 residues. Trimming took off 5 bases at V and 2 bases at J, with 5 bases between the two ends. Germline assignment: CDR1 MNHEY and CDR2 SMNVEV (reference sequence). CDR3 bases: TGTGCCAGCAGTCCCTACACAGATACGCAGTATTTT. It encodes CASSPYTDTQYF.

The V call is TRBV7-9, the J call TRBJ2-5; 7 positions agree with TRBD2. Trimming at V came to 5 bases and at J to 3 bases, leaving 9 bases not matched to a gene. There are 15 residues in the CDR3. Germline CDR1 SEHNR, CDR2 FQNEAQ (reference sequence). Written as DNA, the CDR3 is TGTGCCAGCAGCGCGTATACGGGGGGTGAAGAGACCCAGTACTTC. Translating gives CASSAYTGGEETQYF.

This clone was seen just once. V is TRBV11-3 and J is TRBJ2-2; tentatively, D is TRBD1 or TRBD2 (5 bases each). This CDR3 is built from 14 residues. The V end lost 11 bases, the J end lost 0 bases, and 13 bases lay between the germline ends. CDR1 and CDR2 from the germline V gene are SGHNT and YENEEA. CDR3 sequence: CALGGGANTGELFF. The DNA for the CDR3 is TGTGCCTTAGGTGGGGGTGCGAACACCGGGGAGCTGTTTTTT.

The chain couples TRBV11-3 to TRBJ1-1; D uncertain. This CDR3 comprises 14 residues. CDR1 and CDR2 (germline): SGHNT, YENEEA. V was clipped by 6 bases and J by 2 bases, with 13 bases between them. CDR3 amino acids: CASRLQSLNTEAFF. In DNA, the CDR3 is TGTGCCAGCAGGCTTCAGAGTCTAAACACTGAAGCTTTCTTT.

The V call is TRBV9, the J call TRBJ1-4; D uncertain. Between the trimmed V and J ends, which lost 3 bases and 0 bases, there was a span of 6 bases. The CDR3 consists of 14 residues. In germline, CDR1 is SGDLS, CDR2 YYNGEE. The CDR3 bases are TGTGCCAGCAGCGCGGGATCAACTAATGAAAAACTGTTTTTT. Translated, it gives CASSAGSTNEKLFF.

This clone was recorded once. The rearrangement links TRBV6-6 to TRBJ1-3; D remains ambiguous. Germline CDR1 reads MNHNY; CDR2 reads SVGAGI (reference sequence). There are 13 residues in the CDR3. V was cut by 5 bases and J by 4 bases, with 9 bases left in between. The CDR3 here is CASSQANGNTIYF. As DNA, the CDR3 is TGTGCCAGCAGTCAGGCAAACGGAAACACCATATATTTT.

The chain's CDR3 is CADRLAGAPEQFF. The CDR3 region has the DNA TGTGCGGACCGGTTAGCGGGAGCTCCTGAGCAGTTCTTC. The rearrangement joins TRBV2 to TRBJ2-1, with 9 bases fitting TRBD2. In germline, CDR1 is SNHLY, CDR2 FYNNEI. The CDR3 runs 13 residues.

This clone was picked up one time. V and J are TRBV5-8 and TRBJ2-5; the match to TRBD2 covers 10 bases. Germline trimming cut 0 bases from V and 3 bases from J; bases unmatched to any gene: 2. This CDR3 has 15 amino acids. Per the germline V gene, CDR1 is SGHTS and CDR2 is YDEGEE. Here the CDR3 DNA reads TGTGCCAGCAGCTTGGGGACTAGCGGAGAAGAGACCCAGTACTTC. It is translated as CASSLGTSGEETQYF. The entire variable domain, with the rest obtained from reference TRBV5-8 and TRBJ2-5, is as follows: EAGVTQSPTHLIKTRGQQATLRCSPISGHTSVYWYQQALGLGLQFLLWYDEGEERNRGNFPPRFSGRQFPNYSSELNVNALELEDSALYLCASSLGTSGEETQYFGPGTRLLVL.